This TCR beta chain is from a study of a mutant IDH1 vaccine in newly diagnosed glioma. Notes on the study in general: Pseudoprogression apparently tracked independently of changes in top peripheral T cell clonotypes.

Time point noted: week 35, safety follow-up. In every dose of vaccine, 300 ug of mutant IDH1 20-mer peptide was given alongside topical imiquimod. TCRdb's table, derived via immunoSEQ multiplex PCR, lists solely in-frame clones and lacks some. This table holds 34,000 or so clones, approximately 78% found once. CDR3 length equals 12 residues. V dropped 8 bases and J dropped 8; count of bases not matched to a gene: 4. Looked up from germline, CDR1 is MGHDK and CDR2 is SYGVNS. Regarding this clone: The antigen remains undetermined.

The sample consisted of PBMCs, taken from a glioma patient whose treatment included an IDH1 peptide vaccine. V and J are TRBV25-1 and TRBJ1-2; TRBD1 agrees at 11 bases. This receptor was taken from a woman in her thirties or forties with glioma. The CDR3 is CASRDRGEGYTF. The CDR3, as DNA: TGTGCCAGCCGGGACAGGGGGGAAGGCTACACCTTC.